This TCR beta chain was captured by sequencing in a study of blood T cell repertoires in COVID-19. On the study more broadly: Samples of COVID-19 (acute and convalescent) were obtained from the United States, Italy and Spain. Sample material is recorded as cDNA or gDNA derived from T cells, B-cell-depleted T cells, or PBMCs.

The V gene lost 0 bases and the J gene lost 5 bases, with 7 bases spanning the gap. Looked up from germline, CDR1 is MNHNY and CDR2 is SVGAGI (reference sequence). This CDR3 contains 13 residues. In the original workflow: Amplification of reference gene primers provided the estimated nucleated cell counts. Clones were sequenced by immunoSEQ multiplex PCR, and TCRdb holds only the in-frame ones, with some missing. V and J calls and clone size are given by that table; D and trimming were obtained from the DNA. The sample holds about 200,000 clones, roughly 81% seen once. This sequence joins TRBV6-6 and TRBJ1-1, with D unclear. Sequencing input: peripheral blood. The clonotype originates from a woman of 80 years or more with acute or convalescent COVID-19. The CDR3 region is CASSYSPETEAFF. CDR3 coding DNA: TGTGCCAGCAGTTACTCCCCCGAGACTGAAGCTTTCTTT.